This TCR beta chain was captured by sequencing in a study of T cell responses to AZD1222 COVID-19 vaccine. Sequenced by immunoSEQ multiplex PCR; TCRdb stores in-frame clones only, minus some. The table has roughly 130,000 clones, around 83% seen once. The CDR3 runs 11 residues. Germline CDR1 is SGHTA and CDR2 is FQGNSA. V dropped 2 bases and J dropped 7 bases, with 5 bases sitting between them. The source material was peripheral blood, sampled on day 0 of AZD1222 vaccination. The receptor comes from an adult in good health. The chain carries TRBV7-2 and TRBJ1-2; D is unclear. For the CDR3, the DNA is TGTGCCAGCAGCTTAAGTTTTGGCTACACCTTC. Amino acid sequence: CASSLSFGYTF.